This T cell receptor (beta chain) emerged from a study of beta chain features in type 1 diabetes. Every bit of the isolated RNA underwent reverse transcription, so sequencing read expressed TCRB transcripts. Repertoires were generated with immunoSEQ multiplex PCR, while TCRdb's copy carries only in-frame clones and drops some. In the table there are over 350,000 clones, about 15% of which are singletons. V was shortened by 5 bases and J by 4 bases, with 14 bases between the two germline ends. Germline V gene sequence: CDR1 SEHNR, CDR2 FQNEAQ (reference sequence). This CDR3 spans 15 amino acids. The chain joins TRBV7-9 to TRBJ2-2, with D possibly being TRBD1 (5 bases). This clonotype originated in a woman younger than 35 in good health. Sequenced: naive CD4+ T cells from blood. The CDR3 is CASSEGAPSTGELFF. Written as DNA, the CDR3 is TGTGCCAGCAGCGAAGGGGCTCCGAGCACCGGGGAGCTGTTTTTT.